What follows is one TCR beta chain and its context. There is no known antigen for this receptor. No per-base quality is available; no much larger clone lies one base away. The immunoSEQ assay at survey resolution was used to sequence TCRbeta rearrangements from genomic DNA. The paper's processing steps were these. In the TCR sequencing data, the lowest productive clonotype frequency that could be detected was 2.59 x 10-5. Only productive TCRbeta rearrangements, meaning sequences that were complete and in-frame, were kept for the analyses. Clonality for each sample was calculated as Simpson clonality in the immunoSEQ Analyzer version 3.0. Clones were binned by frequency as very rare, small, medium, large (1-20%) or hyperexpanded (>20%). OLGA 1.2.3 estimated generation probabilities, VDJtools produced V-gene circos plots, VDJdb was queried for specificities, and GLIPH identified CDR3 motifs. This immuneACCESS table, as held by TCRdb, lists in-frame sequences with V and J called but not all clones. Of the missing ones, under half trace to an unresolved V gene in checked studies; the others have no known cause. Clone size and the V and J calls come from that table; the DNA yielded D and trimming. The sample table holds tens of thousands of clones, of which 70% to 85% were seen once. Jointly, the top ten make up under 0.4% of the sample.

V loses 0 bases, J loses 3 bases, and the germline ends lie 9 bases apart. The CDR3 starts with the cysteine, ends with the phenylalanine, and has 15 residues. Only CDR3 DNA is held: 45 bases, read in frame from base 1. The germline V gene supplies CDR1 LGHNA and CDR2 YNFKEQ. The record originates from a study of STAT5B mutations in CD4+ large granular lymphocyte leukemia (dated by TCRdb to between 2021 and 2023). Background on the whole study: Among healthy controls, the CDR3 'QG' motif was associated with a particular HLA allele. The study compared the TCRbeta repertoires of patients with CD4+ T-cell large granular lymphocyte leukemia against those of healthy blood donors. Flow cytometry on FACSCanto II or FACSVerse showed that the purified fractions were more than 95% pure among lymphocytes.

Findings and caveats that apply to the study as a whole: The data were not HLA-matched, and the higher clonality in CD4+ T-LGLL than in CD8+ T-LGLL could be due to the relatively small sample size. Each patient's main leukemic clonotypes were private, but less than 30% of these clonotypes showed up at low frequency in the non-leukemic repertoires of other patients. Enrichment of TRBV06-family usage was observed among the top patient clones (8/27) relative to healthy controls (2/35). CD4-sorted patient repertoires appeared more clonal than healthy CD4+ repertoires, and this difference persisted after removing the putative leukemic clones.

The healthy controls were 40 or so blood donors, and the buffy coats of these donors were supplied by the Finnish Red Cross blood service. All TCR-sequenced material derived from peripheral blood: patient blood samples and healthy donor buffy coats. Peripheral blood mononuclear cells were isolated by Ficoll-Hypaque gradient centrifugation. CD4+ cells were magnetically purified from the buffy coats of healthy controls. The Gentra Puregene Cell and Tissue kit was used to extract genomic DNA, and a Qubit 2.0 fluorometer was used to measure the amount of genomic DNA. This receptor was identified in a human donor in good health. The rearrangement joined TRBV4-2 to TRBJ1-5; no D segment can be confidently identified. Sequenced material: CD4+ T cells from blood buffy coats. The CDR3 protein is CASSQDSTNNQPQHF. The DNA reads as follows: TGTGCCAGCAGCCAAGATTCGACAAACAATCAGCCCCAGCATTTT.